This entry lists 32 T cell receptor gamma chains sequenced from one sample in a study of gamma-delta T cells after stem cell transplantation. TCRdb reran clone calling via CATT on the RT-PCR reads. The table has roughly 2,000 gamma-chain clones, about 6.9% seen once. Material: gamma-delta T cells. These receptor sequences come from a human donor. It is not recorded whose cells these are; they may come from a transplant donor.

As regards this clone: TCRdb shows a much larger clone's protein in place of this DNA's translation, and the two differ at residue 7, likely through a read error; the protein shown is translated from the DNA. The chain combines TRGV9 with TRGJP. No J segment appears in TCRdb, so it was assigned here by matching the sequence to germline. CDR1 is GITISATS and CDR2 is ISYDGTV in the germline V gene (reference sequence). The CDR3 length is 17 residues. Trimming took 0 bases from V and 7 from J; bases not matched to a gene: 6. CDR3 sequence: CALWEVLRELGKKIKVF. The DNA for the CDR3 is TGTGCCTTGTGGGAGGTGTTAAGGGAGTTGGGCAAAAAAATCAAGGTATTT.

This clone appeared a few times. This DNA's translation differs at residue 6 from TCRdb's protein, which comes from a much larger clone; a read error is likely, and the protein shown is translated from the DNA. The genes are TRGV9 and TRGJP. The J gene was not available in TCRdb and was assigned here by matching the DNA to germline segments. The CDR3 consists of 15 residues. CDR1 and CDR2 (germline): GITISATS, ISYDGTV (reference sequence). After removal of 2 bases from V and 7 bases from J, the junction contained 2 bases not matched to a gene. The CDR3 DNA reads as TGTGCCTTGTGGGAGGAGGAGTTGGGCAAAAAAATCAAGGTATTT. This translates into CALWEEELGKKIKVF.

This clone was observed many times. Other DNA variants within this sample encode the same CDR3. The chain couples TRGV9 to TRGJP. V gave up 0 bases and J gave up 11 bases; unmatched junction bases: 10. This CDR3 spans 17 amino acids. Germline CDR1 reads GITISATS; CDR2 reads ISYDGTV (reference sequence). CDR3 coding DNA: TGTGCCTTGTGGGAGGTGCACATTGATATGGGCAAAAAAATCAAGGTATTT. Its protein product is CALWEVHIDMGKKIKVF.

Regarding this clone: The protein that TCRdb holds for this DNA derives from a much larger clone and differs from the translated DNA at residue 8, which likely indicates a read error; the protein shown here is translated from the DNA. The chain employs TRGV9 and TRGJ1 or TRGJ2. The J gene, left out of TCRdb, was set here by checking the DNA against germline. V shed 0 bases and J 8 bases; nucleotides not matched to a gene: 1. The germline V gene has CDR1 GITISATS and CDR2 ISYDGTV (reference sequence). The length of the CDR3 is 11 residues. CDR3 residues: CALWEVHKKLF. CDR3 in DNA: TGTGCCTTGTGGGAGGTGCATAAGAAACTCTTT.

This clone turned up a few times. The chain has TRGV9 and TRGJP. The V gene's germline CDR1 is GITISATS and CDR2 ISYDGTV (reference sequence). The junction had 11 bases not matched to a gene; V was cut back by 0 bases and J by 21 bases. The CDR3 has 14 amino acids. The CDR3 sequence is CALWEVLGKPIKVF. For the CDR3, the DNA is TGTGCCTTGTGGGAGGTGTTGGGCAAACCAATCAAGGTATTT.

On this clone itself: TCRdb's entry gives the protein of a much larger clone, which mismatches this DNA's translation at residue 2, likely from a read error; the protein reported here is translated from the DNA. CDR3 region: CTLWEVRKLGKKIKVF. The CDR3 DNA reads as TGTACCTTGTGGGAGGTGCGCAAGTTGGGCAAAAAAATCAAGGTATTT. The gene calls are TRGV9 and TRGJP. Because TCRdb records no J gene, it was assigned here through a match of the DNA to germline. The CDR3 spans 16 residues. Germline values: CDR1 GITISATS, CDR2 ISYDGTV (reference sequence).

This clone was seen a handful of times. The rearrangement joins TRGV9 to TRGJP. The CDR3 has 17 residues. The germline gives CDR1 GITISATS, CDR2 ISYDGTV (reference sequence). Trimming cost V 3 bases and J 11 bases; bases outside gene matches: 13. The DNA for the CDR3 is TGTGCCTTGTGGGAGTGCGTACACGGGATGGGCAAAAAAATCAAGGTATTT. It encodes CALWECVHGMGKKIKVF.

The CDR3 is CALLDYQYKKLF. The DNA for the CDR3 is TGTGCCTTGTTGGATTATCAGTATAAGAAACTCTTT. This sequence joins TRGV9 and TRGJ1 or TRGJ2. TCRdb gives no J gene; it was assigned here by matching the DNA to germline. The CDR3 runs 12 residues. Trimming removed 8 bases from V and 7 bases from J; junction bases left unmatched: 11. Germline V gives CDR1 GITISATS, CDR2 ISYDGTV (reference sequence).

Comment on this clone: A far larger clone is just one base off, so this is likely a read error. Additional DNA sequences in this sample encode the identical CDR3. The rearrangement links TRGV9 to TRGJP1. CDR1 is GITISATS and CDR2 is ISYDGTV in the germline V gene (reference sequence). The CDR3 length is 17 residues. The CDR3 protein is CALWEVRGNTTGWFKIF. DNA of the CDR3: TGTGCTTTGTGGGAGGTGCGAGGTAATACCACTGGTTGGTTCAAGATATTT.

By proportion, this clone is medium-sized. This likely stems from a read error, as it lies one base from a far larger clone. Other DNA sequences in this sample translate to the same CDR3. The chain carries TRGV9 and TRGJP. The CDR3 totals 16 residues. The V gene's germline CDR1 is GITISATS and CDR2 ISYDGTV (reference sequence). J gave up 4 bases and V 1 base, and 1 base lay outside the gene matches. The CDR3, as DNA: TGTGCCTTGTGGGAGGTTCAAGAGTTGGGCAAAAAAATCAAGGTATTT. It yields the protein CALWEVQELGKKIKVF.

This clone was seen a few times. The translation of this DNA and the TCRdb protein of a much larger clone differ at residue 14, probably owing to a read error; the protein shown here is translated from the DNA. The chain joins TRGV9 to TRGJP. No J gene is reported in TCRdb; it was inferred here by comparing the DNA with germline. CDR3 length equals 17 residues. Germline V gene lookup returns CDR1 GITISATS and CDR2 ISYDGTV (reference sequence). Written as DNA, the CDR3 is TGTGCCTTGTGGGAGCCCCGGCAAGAGTTGGGCAAAAAAAACAAGGTATTT. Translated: CALWEPRQELGKKNKVF.

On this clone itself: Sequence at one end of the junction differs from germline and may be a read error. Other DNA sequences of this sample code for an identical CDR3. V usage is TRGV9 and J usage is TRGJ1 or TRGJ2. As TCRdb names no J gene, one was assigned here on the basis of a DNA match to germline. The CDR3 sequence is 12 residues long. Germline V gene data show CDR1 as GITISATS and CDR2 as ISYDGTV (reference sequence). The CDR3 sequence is CALGDSYYKKLF. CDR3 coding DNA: TGTGCCTTGGGGGATTCTTATTATAAGAAACTCTTT.

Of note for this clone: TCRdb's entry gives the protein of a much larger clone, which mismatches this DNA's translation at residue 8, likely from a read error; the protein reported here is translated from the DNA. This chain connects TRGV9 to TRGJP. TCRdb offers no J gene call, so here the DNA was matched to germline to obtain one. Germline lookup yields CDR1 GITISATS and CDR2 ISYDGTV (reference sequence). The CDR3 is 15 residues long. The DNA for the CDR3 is TGTGCCTTGTGGGAGCGAGAGTGGGGCAAAAAAATCAAGGTATTT. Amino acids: CALWEREWGKKIKVF.

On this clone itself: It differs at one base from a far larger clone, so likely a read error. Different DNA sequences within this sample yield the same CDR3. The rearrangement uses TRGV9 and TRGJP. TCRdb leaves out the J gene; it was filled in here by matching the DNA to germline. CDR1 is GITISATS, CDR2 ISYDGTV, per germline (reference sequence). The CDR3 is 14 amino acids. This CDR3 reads CALWQELGKKIKVF. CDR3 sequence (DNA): TGTGCCTTGTGGCAAGAGTTAGGCAAAAAAATCAAGGTATTT.

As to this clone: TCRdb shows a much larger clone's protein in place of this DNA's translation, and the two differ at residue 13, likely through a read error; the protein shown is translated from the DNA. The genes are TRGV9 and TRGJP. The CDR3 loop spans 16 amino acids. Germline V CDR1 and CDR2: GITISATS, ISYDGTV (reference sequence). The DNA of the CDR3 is TGTGCCTTGTGGGAGGTGCAAAAGTTGGGCAAAAAAGTCAAGGTATTT. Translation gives CALWEVQKLGKKVKVF.

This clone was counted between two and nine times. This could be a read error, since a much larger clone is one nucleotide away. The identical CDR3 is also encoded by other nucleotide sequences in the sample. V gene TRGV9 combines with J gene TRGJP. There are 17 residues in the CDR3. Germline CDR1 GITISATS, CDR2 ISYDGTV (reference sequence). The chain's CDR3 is CALWEGNQELGKKIKVF. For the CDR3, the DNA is TGTGCCCTGTGGGAGGGCAATCAAGAGTTGGGCAAAAAAATCAAGGTATTT.

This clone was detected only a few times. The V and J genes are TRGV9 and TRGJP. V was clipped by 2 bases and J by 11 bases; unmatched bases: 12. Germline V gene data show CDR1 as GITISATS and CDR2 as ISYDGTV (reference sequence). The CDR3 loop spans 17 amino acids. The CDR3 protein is CALWEDGQDVGKKIKVF. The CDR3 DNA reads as TGTGCCTTGTGGGAGGACGGTCAAGATGTGGGCAAAAAAATCAAGGTATTT.

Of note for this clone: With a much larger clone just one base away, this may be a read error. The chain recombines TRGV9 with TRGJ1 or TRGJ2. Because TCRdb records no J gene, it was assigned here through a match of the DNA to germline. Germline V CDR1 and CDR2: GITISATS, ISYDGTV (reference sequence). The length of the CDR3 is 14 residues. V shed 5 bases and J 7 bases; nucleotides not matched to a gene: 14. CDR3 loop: CALWALEVKYKKLF. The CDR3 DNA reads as TGTGCCTTGTGGGCGTTGGAAGTAAAATATAAGAAACTCTTT.

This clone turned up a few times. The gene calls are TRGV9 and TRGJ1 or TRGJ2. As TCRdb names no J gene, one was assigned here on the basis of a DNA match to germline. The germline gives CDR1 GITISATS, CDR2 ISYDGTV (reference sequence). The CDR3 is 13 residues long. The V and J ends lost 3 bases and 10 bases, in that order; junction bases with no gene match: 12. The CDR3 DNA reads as TGTGCCTTGTGGGAGCCCTATAATGAGAAGAAACTCTTT. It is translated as CALWEPYNEKKLF.

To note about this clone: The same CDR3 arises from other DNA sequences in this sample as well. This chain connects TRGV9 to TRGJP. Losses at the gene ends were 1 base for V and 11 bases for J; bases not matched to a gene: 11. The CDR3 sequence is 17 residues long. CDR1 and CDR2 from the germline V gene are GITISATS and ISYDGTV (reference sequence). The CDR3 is CALWEVLKDMGKKIKVF. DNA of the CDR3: TGTGCCTTGTGGGAGGTACTCAAAGATATGGGCAAAAAAATCAAGGTATTT.

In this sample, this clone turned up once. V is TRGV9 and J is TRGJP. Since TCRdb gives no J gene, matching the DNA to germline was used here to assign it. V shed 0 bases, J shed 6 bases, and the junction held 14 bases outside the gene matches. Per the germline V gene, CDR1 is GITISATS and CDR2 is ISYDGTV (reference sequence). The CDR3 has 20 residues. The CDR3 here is CALWEVRVRSGELGKKIKVF. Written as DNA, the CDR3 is TGTGCCTTGTGGGAGGTGCGGGTTAGGTCGGGAGAGTTGGGCAAAAAAATCAAGGTATTT.

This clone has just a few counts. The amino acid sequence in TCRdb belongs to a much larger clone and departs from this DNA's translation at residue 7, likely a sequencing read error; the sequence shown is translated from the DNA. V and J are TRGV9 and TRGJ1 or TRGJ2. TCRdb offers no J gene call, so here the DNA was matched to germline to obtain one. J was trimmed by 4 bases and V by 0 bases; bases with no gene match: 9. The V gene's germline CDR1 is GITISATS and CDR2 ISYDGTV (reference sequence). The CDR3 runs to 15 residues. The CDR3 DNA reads TGTGCCTTGTGGGAGGTGGAGGGTAGGTATTATAAGAAACTCTTT. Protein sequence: CALWEVEGRYYKKLF.

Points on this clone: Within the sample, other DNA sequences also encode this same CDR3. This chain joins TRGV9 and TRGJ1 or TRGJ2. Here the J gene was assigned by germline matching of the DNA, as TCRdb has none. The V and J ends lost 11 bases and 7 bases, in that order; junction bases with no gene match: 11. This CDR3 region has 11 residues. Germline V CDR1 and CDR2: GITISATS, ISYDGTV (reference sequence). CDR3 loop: CAWGYEYKKLF. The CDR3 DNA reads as TGTGCCTGGGGGTATGAATATAAGAAACTCTTT.

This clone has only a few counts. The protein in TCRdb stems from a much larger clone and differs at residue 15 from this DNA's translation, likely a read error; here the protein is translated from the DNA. CDR3 bases: TGTGCCTTGTGGGATGCAGAACAAGAGTTGGGCAAAAAAATCAGGGTATTT. This codes for CALWDAEQELGKKIRVF. The J gene went uncalled, whereas the V gene is TRGV9. CDR1 is GITISATS, CDR2 ISYDGTV, per germline (reference sequence). The CDR3 consists of 17 residues.

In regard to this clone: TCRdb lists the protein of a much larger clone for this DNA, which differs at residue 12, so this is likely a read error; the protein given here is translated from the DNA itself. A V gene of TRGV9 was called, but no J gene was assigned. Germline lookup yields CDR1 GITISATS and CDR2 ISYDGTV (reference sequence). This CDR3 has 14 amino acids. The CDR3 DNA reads TGTGCCTTGTGGGATCAAAAACATTATTATAAGGAACTCTTT. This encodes CALWDQKHYYKELF.

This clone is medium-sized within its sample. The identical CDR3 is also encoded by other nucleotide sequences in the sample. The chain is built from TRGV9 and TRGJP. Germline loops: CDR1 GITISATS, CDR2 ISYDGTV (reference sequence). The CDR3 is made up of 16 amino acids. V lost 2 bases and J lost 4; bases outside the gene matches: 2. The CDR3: CALWEGQELGKKIKVF. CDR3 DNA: TGTGCCTTGTGGGAGGGCCAAGAGTTGGGCAAAAAAATCAAGGTATTT.

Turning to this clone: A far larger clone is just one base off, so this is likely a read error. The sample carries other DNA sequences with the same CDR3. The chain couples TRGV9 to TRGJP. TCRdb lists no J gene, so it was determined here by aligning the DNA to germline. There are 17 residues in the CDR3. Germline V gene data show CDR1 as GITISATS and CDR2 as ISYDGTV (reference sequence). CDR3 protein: CALWEGFQELGKKIKVF. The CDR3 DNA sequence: TGTGCCTTGTGGGAGGGATTTCAAGAGTTGGGAAAAAAAATCAAGGTATTT.

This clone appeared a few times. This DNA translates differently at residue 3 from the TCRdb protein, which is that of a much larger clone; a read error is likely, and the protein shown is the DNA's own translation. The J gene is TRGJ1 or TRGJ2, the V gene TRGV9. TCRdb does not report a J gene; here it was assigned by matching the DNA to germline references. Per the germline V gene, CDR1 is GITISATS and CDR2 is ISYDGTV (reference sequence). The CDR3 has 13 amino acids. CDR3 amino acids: CAVWEPYYYKKLF. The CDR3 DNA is TGTGCCGTGTGGGAGCCCTATTATTATAAGAAACTCTTT.

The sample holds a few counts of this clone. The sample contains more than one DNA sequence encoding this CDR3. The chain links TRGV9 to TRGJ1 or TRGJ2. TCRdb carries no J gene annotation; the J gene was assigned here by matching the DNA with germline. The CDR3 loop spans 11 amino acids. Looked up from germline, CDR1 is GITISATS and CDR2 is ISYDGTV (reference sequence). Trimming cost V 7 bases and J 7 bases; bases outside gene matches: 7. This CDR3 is CALCYKYKKLF. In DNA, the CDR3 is TGTGCCTTGTGTTATAAATATAAGAAACTCTTT.

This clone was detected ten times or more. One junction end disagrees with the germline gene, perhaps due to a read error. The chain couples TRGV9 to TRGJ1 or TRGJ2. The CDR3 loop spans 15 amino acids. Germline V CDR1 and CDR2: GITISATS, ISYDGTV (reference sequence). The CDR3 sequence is CALWEVLHSPYNKLF. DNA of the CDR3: TGTGCCTTGTGGGAGGTGTTACATTCGCCTTATAATAAACTCTTT.

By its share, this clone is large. CDR3 nucleotide sequence: TGTGCCTTGTGGGAGCCCCGGCAAGAGTTGGGCAAAAAAATCAAGGTATTT. Protein sequence: CALWEPRQELGKKIKVF. The chain joins TRGV9 to TRGJP. This CDR3 is built from 17 residues. Trimming removed 3 bases from V and 2 bases from J; junction bases left unmatched: 4. Germline V gives CDR1 GITISATS, CDR2 ISYDGTV (reference sequence).

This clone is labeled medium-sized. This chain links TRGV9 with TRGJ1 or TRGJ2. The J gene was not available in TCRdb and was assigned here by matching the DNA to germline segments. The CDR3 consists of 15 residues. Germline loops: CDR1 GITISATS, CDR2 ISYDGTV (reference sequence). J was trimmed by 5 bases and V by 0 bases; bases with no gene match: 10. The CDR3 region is CALWEVGNEHYKKLF. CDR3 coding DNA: TGTGCCTTGTGGGAGGTGGGAAATGAGCATTATAAGAAACTCTTT.